This is a list of T cell receptor beta chains from one sample in a study of Graves' ophthalmopathy and Graves' hyperthyroidism. TCRdb ran MiXCR on the multiplex PCR reads and lists one entry per CDR3 protein. Seen here are about 740,000 distinct CDR3 sequences, 40% observed once, and the top ten hold 44%. Sample: peripheral blood. The receptors originated from an adult man with Graves' ophthalmopathy. CDR3s include the opening cysteine and the closing phenylalanine or tryptophan. The order of the fields is J gene, V gene, CDR3 length, D gene, clone size, CDR3 DNA, CDR3 protein. The D gene is left open where the match is weak. The listing skips clone size in some rows; elsewhere it reads once, few, many or a size class.

J gene: TRBJ2-7
V gene: TRBV25-1
CDR3 length: 12
D gene: NA
clone size: few
CDR3 DNA: TGTGCCAGCAGCGGGGGTGGCTACGAGCAGTACTTC
CDR3 protein: CASSGGGYEQYF

J gene: TRBJ2-7
V gene: TRBV5-4
CDR3 length: 14
D gene: NA
clone size: NA
CDR3 DNA: TGTGCCAGCAGCTTGAGATCCAGGGCTGGCGAGCAGTACTTC
CDR3 protein: CASSLRSRAGEQYF

J gene: TRBJ1-4
V gene: TRBV20-1
CDR3 length: 16
D gene: NA
clone size: once
CDR3 DNA: TGCAGTGCTAGAGATTCGGGGCAGGGGTTTAATGAAAAACTGTTTTTT
CDR3 protein: CSARDSGQGFNEKLFF

J gene: TRBJ2-7
V gene: TRBV20-1
CDR3 length: 16
D gene: TRBD2
clone size: few
CDR3 DNA: TGCAGTGCTAGAGATGGAACAGTGGCGGGAGGGTACGAGCAGTACTTC
CDR3 protein: CSARDGTVAGGYEQYF

J gene: TRBJ2-5
V gene: TRBV29-1
CDR3 length: 10
D gene: TRBD2
clone size: NA
CDR3 DNA: TGCAGCGTTCGCGGGGGGGCCCAGTACTTC
CDR3 protein: CSVRGGAQYF

J gene: TRBJ1-5
V gene: TRBV24-1
CDR3 length: 15
D gene: TRBD1
clone size: NA
CDR3 DNA: TGTGCCAGCAGAGGACCAGGACAGGTCAATCAGCCCCAGCATTTT
CDR3 protein: CASRGPGQVNQPQHF

J gene: TRBJ1-3
V gene: TRBV10-2
CDR3 length: 14
D gene: NA
clone size: many
CDR3 DNA: TGCGCCAGCCAGGACGGAGACTCTGGAAACACCATATATTTT
CDR3 protein: CASQDGDSGNTIYF

J gene: TRBJ2-7
V gene: TRBV25-1
CDR3 length: 14
D gene: NA
clone size: NA
CDR3 DNA: TGTGCCAGCATGCGGGGTGGGGTCAGTGACGAGCAGTACTTC
CDR3 protein: CASMRGGVSDEQYF

J gene: TRBJ2-5
V gene: TRBV20-1
CDR3 length: 13
D gene: NA
clone size: many
CDR3 DNA: TGCAGTGCTAGGGAACCGCCAGGGTGGATCCAGTACTTC
CDR3 protein: CSAREPPGWIQYF

J gene: TRBJ2-7
V gene: TRBV7-2
CDR3 length: 16
D gene: TRBD2
clone size: few
CDR3 DNA: TGTGCCAGCAGCTCCCCCGGGACTAGCGGTTCCTACGAGCAGTACTTC
CDR3 protein: CASSSPGTSGSYEQYF

J gene: TRBJ1-1
V gene: TRBV20-1
CDR3 length: 16
D gene: NA
clone size: many
CDR3 DNA: TGCAGTGCTAGAGTTACAAGGGGCGGGATGAACACTGAAGCTTTCTTT
CDR3 protein: CSARVTRGGMNTEAFF

J gene: TRBJ2-7
V gene: TRBV13
CDR3 length: 15
D gene: TRBD2
clone size: many
CDR3 DNA: TGTGCCAGCACTCTCGGACTAGCGGGAGGGTACGAGCAGTACTTC
CDR3 protein: CASTLGLAGGYEQYF

J gene: TRBJ2-6
V gene: TRBV7-9
CDR3 length: 20
D gene: NA
clone size: few
CDR3 DNA: TGTGCCAGCAGCTTAGCCTGGTCAGGATTAGACGGCTCTGGGGCCAACGTCCTGACTTTC
CDR3 protein: CASSLAWSGLDGSGANVLTF

J gene: TRBJ1-6
V gene: TRBV10-3
CDR3 length: 13
D gene: TRBD1
clone size: few
CDR3 DNA: TGTGCCACCTCCGGGACAGCTAATTCACCCCTCCACTTT
CDR3 protein: CATSGTANSPLHF

J gene: TRBJ1-6
V gene: TRBV10-3
CDR3 length: 14
D gene: NA
clone size: many
CDR3 DNA: TGTGCCATCAGTGAGGGCAGGTCTAGGGCACCCCTCCACTTT
CDR3 protein: CAISEGRSRAPLHF

J gene: TRBJ1-5
V gene: TRBV20-1
CDR3 length: 12
D gene: NA
clone size: NA
CDR3 DNA: TGCAGTGCTAGGGGAGAAAATCAGCCCCAGCATTTT
CDR3 protein: CSARGENQPQHF

J gene: TRBJ2-6
V gene: TRBV6-5
CDR3 length: 15
D gene: NA
clone size: NA
CDR3 DNA: TGTGCCAGCAGTGAGGGGGAAGCTGGGGCCAACGTCCTGACTTTC
CDR3 protein: CASSEGEAGANVLTF

J gene: TRBJ1-5
V gene: TRBV7-9
CDR3 length: 20
D gene: TRBD1
clone size: few
CDR3 DNA: TGTGCCAGCAGCCCAACACAGACGGGACCGAGACCTCTAGCAGGGGGGCCCCAGCATTTT
CDR3 protein: CASSPTQTGPRPLAGGPQHF

J gene: TRBJ1-5
V gene: TRBV19
CDR3 length: 13
D gene: NA
clone size: NA
CDR3 DNA: TGTGCCAGTGAGTCAGGGCAAAATCAGCCCCAGCATTTT
CDR3 protein: CASESGQNQPQHF

J gene: TRBJ1-3
V gene: TRBV9
CDR3 length: 16
D gene: NA
clone size: NA
CDR3 DNA: TGTGCCAGCAGCGTAGAGTTGAGCAACTCTGGAAACACCATATATTTT
CDR3 protein: CASSVELSNSGNTIYF

J gene: TRBJ2-5
V gene: TRBV2
CDR3 length: 15
D gene: TRBD1
clone size: NA
CDR3 DNA: TGTGCCAGCAGTCACCGGACAGGGCGCCAAGAGACCCAGTACTTC
CDR3 protein: CASSHRTGRQETQYF

J gene: TRBJ1-5
V gene: TRBV7-9
CDR3 length: 16
D gene: NA
clone size: many
CDR3 DNA: TGTGCCAGCAGCTCCTCACAGGGTGTCGGCAATCAGCCCCAGCATTTT
CDR3 protein: CASSSSQGVGNQPQHF

J gene: TRBJ2-7
V gene: TRBV19
CDR3 length: 16
D gene: NA
clone size: NA
CDR3 DNA: TGTGCCAGTAGTCCCAATAGCGAGAACTCAAACTACGAGCAGTACTTC
CDR3 protein: CASSPNSENSNYEQYF

J gene: TRBJ1-5
V gene: TRBV2
CDR3 length: 13
D gene: NA
clone size: many
CDR3 DNA: TGTGCCAGCAGGCTCGGGGGCAGCCAGCCCCAGCATTTT
CDR3 protein: CASRLGGSQPQHF

J gene: TRBJ1-2
V gene: TRBV9
CDR3 length: 17
D gene: NA
clone size: NA
CDR3 DNA: TGTGCCAGCAGTCCGAGAGGTCAGGGCAGAATGAACTATGGCTACACCTTC
CDR3 protein: CASSPRGQGRMNYGYTF

J gene: TRBJ1-1
V gene: TRBV20-1
CDR3 length: 13
D gene: TRBD1
clone size: few
CDR3 DNA: TGCAGTGTCGCACAGGGGGCCCACACTGAAGCTTTCTTT
CDR3 protein: CSVAQGAHTEAFF

J gene: TRBJ2-5
V gene: TRBV9
CDR3 length: 13
D gene: NA
clone size: many
CDR3 DNA: TGTGCCAGCAGCCACGGGGGGCTAGAGACCCAGTACTTC
CDR3 protein: CASSHGGLETQYF

J gene: TRBJ2-7
V gene: TRBV10-3
CDR3 length: 14
D gene: NA
clone size: NA
CDR3 DNA: TGTGCCAGCAGTTTAGTGGGATCGGGCTACGAGCAGTACTTC
CDR3 protein: CASSLVGSGYEQYF

J gene: TRBJ2-5
V gene: TRBV7-9
CDR3 length: 16
D gene: TRBD2
clone size: many
CDR3 DNA: TGTGCCAGCAGTTCCGTCGGGACTAGTCACCAAGAGACCCAGTACTTC
CDR3 protein: CASSSVGTSHQETQYF

J gene: TRBJ2-7
V gene: TRBV29-1
CDR3 length: 14
D gene: TRBD2
clone size: NA
CDR3 DNA: TGCAGCGTTGGTTCTGCTAGCGGGAAACTCGAGCAGTACTTC
CDR3 protein: CSVGSASGKLEQYF

J gene: TRBJ1-2
V gene: TRBV7-2
CDR3 length: 15
D gene: NA
clone size: NA
CDR3 DNA: TGTGCCAGCAGTTTACTCCATGGCAGCCTCTATGGCTACACCTTC
CDR3 protein: CASSLLHGSLYGYTF

J gene: TRBJ1-2
V gene: TRBV25-1
CDR3 length: 15
D gene: TRBD1
clone size: once
CDR3 DNA: TGTGCCAGCAGTCCGCGTTCGGCAGGGGGCTTGGGCTACACCTTC
CDR3 protein: CASSPRSAGGLGYTF

J gene: TRBJ1-1
V gene: TRBV5-6
CDR3 length: 12
D gene: NA
clone size: NA
CDR3 DNA: TGTGCCAGCTCCTTTATGGACACTGAAGCTTTCTTT
CDR3 protein: CASSFMDTEAFF

J gene: TRBJ2-6
V gene: TRBV24-1
CDR3 length: 16
D gene: NA
clone size: many
CDR3 DNA: TGTGCCACCAGTGATTTACGTGACTCTGGGGCCAACGTCCTGACTTTC
CDR3 protein: CATSDLRDSGANVLTF

J gene: TRBJ1-2
V gene: TRBV6-5
CDR3 length: 13
D gene: TRBD1
clone size: few
CDR3 DNA: TGTGCCAGCAGTTACATCCAGGGGGAGGGCTACACCTTC
CDR3 protein: CASSYIQGEGYTF

J gene: TRBJ2-7
V gene: TRBV28
CDR3 length: 14
D gene: TRBD1
clone size: NA
CDR3 DNA: TGTGCCAGCAGATCAACTTGGACAGGGACTTTTATGTACTTC
CDR3 protein: CASRSTWTGTFMYF

J gene: TRBJ2-5
V gene: TRBV14
CDR3 length: 17
D gene: NA
clone size: few
CDR3 DNA: TGTGCCAGCAGCCAAGACGGGACACACAAAGACCAAGAGACCCAGTACTTC
CDR3 protein: CASSQDGTHKDQETQYF

J gene: TRBJ1-6
V gene: TRBV7-9
CDR3 length: 15
D gene: NA
clone size: NA
CDR3 DNA: TGTGCCAGCAGCTCGACACAGACGTATAATTCACCCCTCCACTTT
CDR3 protein: CASSSTQTYNSPLHF

J gene: TRBJ2-6
V gene: TRBV2
CDR3 length: 13
D gene: NA
clone size: NA
CDR3 DNA: TGTGCCGGACTGGCAGGGGGGGCCAACGTCCTGACTTTC
CDR3 protein: CAGLAGGANVLTF

J gene: TRBJ1-6
V gene: TRBV9
CDR3 length: 17
D gene: TRBD1
clone size: NA
CDR3 DNA: TGTGCCAGCAGTTACTCCCCCCCGGGACAGGGGATGTCACCCCTCCACTTT
CDR3 protein: CASSYSPPGQGMSPLHF

J gene: TRBJ1-1
V gene: TRBV11-2
CDR3 length: 16
D gene: TRBD1
clone size: NA
CDR3 DNA: TGTGCCAGCACCCGGAATGGACAGGGTGCGAGCACTGAAGCTTTCTTT
CDR3 protein: CASTRNGQGASTEAFF

J gene: TRBJ2-5
V gene: TRBV6-6
CDR3 length: 16
D gene: NA
clone size: few
CDR3 DNA: TGTGCCAGCAGTTACTTTGTGGGTAGGAAGGGGGAGACCCAGTACTTC
CDR3 protein: CASSYFVGRKGETQYF

J gene: TRBJ1-1
V gene: TRBV27
CDR3 length: 15
D gene: NA
clone size: NA
CDR3 DNA: TGTGCCAGCCGGATCCCGGGACAAGCTAACACTGAAGCTTTCTTT
CDR3 protein: CASRIPGQANTEAFF

J gene: TRBJ1-3
V gene: TRBV7-9
CDR3 length: 16
D gene: NA
clone size: NA
CDR3 DNA: TGTGCCAGCAGCTTAAATCCAGCCGGGGCTGGAAACACCATATATTTT
CDR3 protein: CASSLNPAGAGNTIYF

J gene: TRBJ1-5
V gene: TRBV7-9
CDR3 length: 15
D gene: NA
clone size: many
CDR3 DNA: TGTGCCAGCAGCCGCGATCAGGGTGCGGGTCAGCCCCAGCATTTT
CDR3 protein: CASSRDQGAGQPQHF